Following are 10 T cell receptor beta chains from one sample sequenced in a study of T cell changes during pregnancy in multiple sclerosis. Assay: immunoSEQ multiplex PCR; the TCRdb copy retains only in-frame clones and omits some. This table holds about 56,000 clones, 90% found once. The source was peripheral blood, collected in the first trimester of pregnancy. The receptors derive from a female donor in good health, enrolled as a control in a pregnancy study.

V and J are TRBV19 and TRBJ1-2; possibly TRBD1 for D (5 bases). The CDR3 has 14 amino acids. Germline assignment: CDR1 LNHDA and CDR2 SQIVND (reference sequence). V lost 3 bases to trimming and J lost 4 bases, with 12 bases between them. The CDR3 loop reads CASSIGGEFYGYTF. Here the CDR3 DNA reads TGTGCCAGTAGTATCGGGGGGGAATTCTATGGCTACACCTTC.

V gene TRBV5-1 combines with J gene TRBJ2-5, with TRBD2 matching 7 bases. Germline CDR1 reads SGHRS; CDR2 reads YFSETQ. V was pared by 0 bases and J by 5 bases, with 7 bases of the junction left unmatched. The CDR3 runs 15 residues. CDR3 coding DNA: TGCGCCAGCAGCTTGGAGGGCAGGCGGGAGGAGACCCAGTACTTC. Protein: CASSLEGRREETQYF.

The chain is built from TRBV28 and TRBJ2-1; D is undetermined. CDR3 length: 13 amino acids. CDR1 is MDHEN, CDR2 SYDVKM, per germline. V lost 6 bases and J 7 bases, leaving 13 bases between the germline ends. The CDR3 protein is CASRLWQVNEQFF. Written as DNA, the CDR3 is TGTGCCAGCAGACTGTGGCAGGTTAATGAGCAGTTCTTC.

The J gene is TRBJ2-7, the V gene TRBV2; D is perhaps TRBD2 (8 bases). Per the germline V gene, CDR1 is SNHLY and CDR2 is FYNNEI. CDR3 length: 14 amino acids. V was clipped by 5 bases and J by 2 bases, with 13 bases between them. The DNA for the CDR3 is TGTGCCAGCAGTTATAGCGGGACAGCCTACGAGCAGTACTTC. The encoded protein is CASSYSGTAYEQYF. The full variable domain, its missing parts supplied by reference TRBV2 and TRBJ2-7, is EPEVTQTPSHQVTQMGQEVILRCVPISNHLYFYWYRQILGQKVEFLVSFYNNEISEKSEIFDDQFSVERPDGSNFTLKIRSTKLEDSAMYFCASSYSGTAYEQYFGPGTRLTVT.

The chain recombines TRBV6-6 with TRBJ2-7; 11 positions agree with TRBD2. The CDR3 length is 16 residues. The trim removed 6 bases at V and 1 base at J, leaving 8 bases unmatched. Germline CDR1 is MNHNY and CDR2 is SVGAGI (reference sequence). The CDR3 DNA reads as TGTGCCAGCAGCCACCCCGGGACTAGCGGTTCCTACGAGCAGTACTTC. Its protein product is CASSHPGTSGSYEQYF.

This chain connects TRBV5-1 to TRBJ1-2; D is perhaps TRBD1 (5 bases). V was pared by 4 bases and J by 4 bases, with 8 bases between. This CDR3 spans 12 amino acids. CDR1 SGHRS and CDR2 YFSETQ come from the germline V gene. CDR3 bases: TGCGCCAGCAGCCAGGGTGGCTATGGCTACACCTTC. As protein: CASSQGGYGYTF.

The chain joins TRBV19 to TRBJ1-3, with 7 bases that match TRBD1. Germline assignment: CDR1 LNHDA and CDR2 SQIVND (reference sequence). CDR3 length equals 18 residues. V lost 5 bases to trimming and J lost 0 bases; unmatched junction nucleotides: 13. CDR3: CASSFITGTAYSGNTIYF. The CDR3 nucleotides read TGTGCCAGTAGTTTCATCACCGGGACAGCCTACTCTGGAAACACCATATATTTT.

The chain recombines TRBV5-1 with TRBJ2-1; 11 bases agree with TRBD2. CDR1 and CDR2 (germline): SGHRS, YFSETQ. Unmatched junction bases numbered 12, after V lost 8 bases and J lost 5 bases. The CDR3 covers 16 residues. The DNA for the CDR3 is TGCGCCAGAGCCTCTACCGGGACTAGCGGAAACAATGAGCAGTTCTTC. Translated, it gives CARASTGTSGNNEQFF.

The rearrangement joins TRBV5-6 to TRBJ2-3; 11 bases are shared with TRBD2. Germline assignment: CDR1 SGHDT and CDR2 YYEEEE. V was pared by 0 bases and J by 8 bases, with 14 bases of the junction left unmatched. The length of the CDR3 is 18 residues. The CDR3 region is CASSLEVAGGHGSGTQYF. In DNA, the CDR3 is TGTGCCAGCAGCTTGGAAGTAGCGGGGGGGCACGGATCGGGTACGCAGTATTTT. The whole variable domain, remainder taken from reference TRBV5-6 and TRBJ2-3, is DAGVTQSPTHLIKTRGQQVTLRCSPKSGHDTVSWYQQALGQGPQFIFQYYEEEERQRGNFPDRFSGHQFPNYSSELNVNALLLGDSALYLCASSLEVAGGHGSGTQYFGPGTRLTVL.

The DNA of the CDR3 is TGCGCCAGCCATACTCCGGGACAGGGGGGCGATGAGCAGTTCTTC. Its protein product is CASHTPGQGGDEQFF. The chain joins TRBV5-1 to TRBJ2-1; 11 nucleotides agree with TRBD1. The CDR3 contains 15 residues. Germline CDR1 and CDR2: SGHRS and YFSETQ. V shed 7 bases and J 8 bases; nucleotides not matched to a gene: 11.